The next 25 T cell receptor beta chains were all read from a single sample in a study of beta chain features in type 1 diabetes. Expressed TCRB transcripts were sequenced, since all the RNA that had been isolated was reverse transcribed. The data were produced by immunoSEQ multiplex PCR, yet TCRdb's version contains in-frame clones alone and is incomplete. The sample consists of 110,000 to 150,000 clones, approximately 9.2% of them appearing once. Sequenced input: central memory CD4+ T cells from blood. These TCRs come from a man between 18 and 35 years old in good health.

There are a few counts of this clone. This chain joins TRBV5-6 and TRBJ2-7, with D perhaps matching TRBD1 (5 bases). Per germline, CDR1 SGHDT and CDR2 YYEEEE. V was trimmed by 1 base and J by 4 bases, leaving 12 bases between them. The CDR3 runs 14 residues. CDR3 sequence (DNA): TGTGCCAGCAGCTTGACCGGCCAGGGATACGAGCAGTACTTC. This gives the protein CASSLTGQGYEQYF.

V is TRBV7-6 and J is TRBJ1-2, with 10 bases identical to TRBD1. CDR3 length equals 13 residues. V was clipped by 4 bases and J by 5 bases; unmatched bases: 1. Germline CDR1 is SGHVS and CDR2 is FNYEAQ. CDR3 in DNA: TGTGCCAGCAGCTGGGACAGGGGATATGGCTACACCTTC. It specifies CASSWDRGYGYTF. The full variable domain, its missing parts supplied by reference TRBV7-6 and TRBJ1-2, is GAGVSQSPRYKVTKRGQDVALRCDPISGHVSLYWYRQALGQGPEFLTYFNYEAQQDKSGLPNDRFSAERPEGSISTLTIQRTEQRDSAMYRCASSWDRGYGYTFGSGTRLTVV.

This clone was observed a few times. The chain uses TRBV11-2 and TRBJ2-6; perhaps TRBD1 as D (6 bases). CDR1 SGHAT and CDR2 FQNNGV come from the germline V gene. The CDR3 is made up of 16 amino acids. V was trimmed by 2 bases and J by 2 bases, leaving 10 bases between them. The CDR3 DNA reads as TGTGCCAGCAGCTTACTCCCAGGGGCTGGGGCCAACGTCCTGACTTTC. This sequence encodes CASSLLPGAGANVLTF. Supplemented by reference TRBV11-2 and TRBJ2-6, the full variable domain reads EAGVAQSPRYKIIEKRQSVAFWCNPISGHATLYWYQQILGQGPKLLIQFQNNGVVDDSQLPKDRFSAERLKGVDSTLKIQPAKLEDSAVYLCASSLLPGAGANVLTFGAGSRLTVL.

The chain joins TRBV12-5 to TRBJ2-3, with 8 bases fitting TRBD1. Trimming removed 4 bases from V and 4 bases from J; junction bases left unmatched: 7. Per germline, CDR1 LGHNT and CDR2 FRNRAP. The length of the CDR3 is 15 residues. The CDR3 region is CASGSGTGSADTQYF. CDR3 coding DNA: TGTGCTAGTGGTTCCGGGACAGGTTCGGCAGATACGCAGTATTTT.

This clone was counted between two and nine times. This CDR3 is CASSSSVEQYF. The CDR3 DNA reads TGTGCCAGCAGTTCCTCTGTAGAGCAGTACTTC. This sequence joins TRBV27 and TRBJ2-5, with unresolved D. Trimming pared 4 bases from V and 11 bases from J, leaving 11 bases between. The CDR3 covers 11 residues. From germline, CDR1 is MNHEY and CDR2 SMNVEV (reference sequence).

The V gene is TRBV25-1, the J gene TRBJ2-1, with a tentative D call TRBD2 (7 bases). V shed 6 bases and J shed 6 bases, with 15 bases lying between them. Germline V CDR1 and CDR2: MGHDK, SYGVNS. This CDR3 region has 14 residues. CDR3 nucleotide sequence: TGTGCCAGCAGAAGGGGGGGGGCAGGCAATGAGCAGTTCTTC. It yields the protein CASRRGGAGNEQFF.

The J gene is TRBJ2-3, the V gene TRBV7-2, with TRBD2 matching 11 bases. CDR3 length equals 19 residues. The V and J ends lost 3 bases and 0 bases, in that order; junction bases with no gene match: 11. CDR1 and CDR2 (germline): SGHTA, FQGNSA. For the CDR3, the DNA is TGTGCCAGCAGCTTTTTGGCTAGCGGGGGGATGTCTAGCACAGATACGCAGTATTTT. It encodes CASSFLASGGMSSTDTQYF.

This clone was recorded at least ten times. The V gene is TRBV5-1, the J gene TRBJ2-2, with a weak D call TRBD1 (6 bases). Germline-derived CDR1 and CDR2 are SGHRS and YFSETQ. Trimming cost V 4 bases and J 4 bases, with 11 bases left between them. The CDR3 consists of 14 residues. The CDR3 DNA reads as TGCGCCAGCAGCCGGGACACAGGCACCGGGGAGCTGTTTTTT. Residues: CASSRDTGTGELFF.

This clone was seen only a few times. V and J are TRBV7-2 and TRBJ2-5; D is possibly TRBD1 (6 bases). The V gene lost 3 bases and the J gene lost 12 bases, with 11 bases spanning the gap. This CDR3 comprises 11 residues. In germline, CDR1 is SGHTA, CDR2 FQGNSA. The CDR3 is CASSFGAGEYF. DNA for the CDR3: TGTGCCAGCAGCTTCGGAGCAGGGGAGTACTTC.

The chain links TRBV6-5 to TRBJ1-5; no clear D gene. The germline V gene encodes CDR1 MNHEY and CDR2 SVGAGI. V was shortened by 6 bases and J by 4 bases, with 13 bases between the two germline ends. This CDR3 spans 14 amino acids. CDR3 nucleotides: TGTGCCAGCAGCCAAGACGGGGAGAATCAGCCCCAGCATTTT. As protein: CASSQDGENQPQHF.

A note on this clone: One end of the junction varies from germline; a read error may be responsible. The rearrangement uses TRBV4-1 and TRBJ1-3; unclear D gene. CDR1 and CDR2 (germline): MGHRA, YSYEKL. The CDR3 covers 17 residues. The DNA of the CDR3 is TGCGCCAGCAGCCAAGCCACAGTACCGCGCTCTGGAAACACCACATATTTT. Protein sequence: CASSQATVPRSGNTTYF.

The genes are TRBV7-2 and TRBJ2-5, with 15 bases matching TRBD2. With 5 bases clipped from V and 5 bases from J, the junction kept 6 bases outside the gene matches. The CDR3 runs 16 residues. Per germline, CDR1 SGHTA and CDR2 FQGNSA. This CDR3 is CASSLGLAGGRETQYF. CDR3 DNA: TGTGCCAGCAGCCTCGGACTAGCGGGGGGGCGGGAGACCCAGTACTTC.

This clone was counted a few times. This chain connects TRBV25-1 to TRBJ2-7; 8 nucleotides line up with TRBD2. V was clipped by 5 bases and J by 2 bases; unmatched bases: 2. The CDR3 runs to 13 residues. Germline CDR1 MGHDK, CDR2 SYGVNS. The CDR3 region is CASSNGGAYEQYF. The CDR3 region has the DNA TGTGCCAGCAGTAACGGGGGGGCCTACGAGCAGTACTTC.

The sample holds a few counts of this clone. V usage is TRBV7-2 and J usage is TRBJ2-1, with D perhaps TRBD2 (5 bases). In germline, CDR1 is SGHTA, CDR2 FQGNSA. This CDR3 has 13 residues. V lost 3 bases, J lost 9 bases, and 12 bases lay in between. The CDR3 loop reads CASSLRNRGEQFF. CDR3 coding DNA: TGTGCCAGCAGCTTGAGGAATCGGGGTGAGCAGTTCTTC.

This chain joins TRBV4-3 and TRBJ2-3; TRBD2 matches 10 bases. Germline-derived CDR1 and CDR2 are LGHNA and YSLEER. V shed 0 bases and J 1 base; nucleotides not matched to a gene: 4. The CDR3 consists of 17 residues. The CDR3 is CASSQDHLAGGTDTQYF. CDR3 in DNA: TGCGCCAGCAGCCAAGACCATCTAGCGGGGGGCACAGATACGCAGTATTTT.

This clone was seen ten or more times. The chain has TRBV2 and TRBJ2-3; no reliable D call. Germline lookup yields CDR1 SNHLY and CDR2 FYNNEI. The V and J ends lost 4 bases and 4 bases respectively, with 12 bases between them. The CDR3 spans 14 residues. This CDR3 is CASSGLLSSDTQYF. The DNA of the CDR3 is TGTGCCAGCAGTGGCTTACTAAGTTCAGATACGCAGTATTTT.

Only a few counts were recorded for this clone. The V call is TRBV5-1, the J call TRBJ1-4; D remains unclear. This CDR3 spans 13 amino acids. Trimming shortened V by 3 bases and J by 5 bases, and 8 bases separated the two germline ends. Germline loops: CDR1 SGHRS, CDR2 YFSETQ. The CDR3 sequence: CASSYGGNEKLFF. CDR3 coding DNA: TGCGCCAGCAGCTATGGAGGGAATGAAAAACTGTTTTTT.

The V gene is TRBV9, the J gene TRBJ1-2; 9 bases align to TRBD1. The germline V gene encodes CDR1 SGDLS and CDR2 YYNGEE. The CDR3 extends over 12 amino acids. Trimming cost V 4 bases and J 8 bases; bases outside gene matches: 3. The CDR3: CASSRDREGYTF. The CDR3, as DNA: TGTGCCAGCAGCCGGGACAGGGAAGGCTACACCTTC.

This clone was observed a handful of times. One end of the junction is discordant with germline, which a read error may explain. Other nucleotide sequences from this sample produce the same CDR3. The genes are TRBV7-8 and TRBJ2-5, with TRBD2 identical over 10 bases. The CDR3 is 15 amino acids. The germline CDR1 and CDR2 sequences are SGHVS and FQNEAQ. CDR3 nucleotides: TGCGCCAGCAGCTTAGGCCTAGCGGGGGTAGAGACCCAGTACTTC. Translated, it gives CASSLGLAGVETQYF.

This clone was detected a few times. The rearrangement links TRBV7-8 to TRBJ1-3; TRBD1 might be the D (6 bases). Germline CDR1 and CDR2: SGHVS and FQNEAQ. The CDR3 is made up of 14 amino acids. The ends were cut back, 6 bases at V and 6 bases at J, with 15 bases in the middle. CDR3 amino acids: CASRFQGLENTIYF. CDR3 nucleotide sequence: TGTGCCAGCAGATTCCAGGGGCTTGAAAACACCATATATTTT.

At least ten counts were recorded for this clone. The genes are TRBV29-1 and TRBJ2-7; 11 bases agree with TRBD1. The CDR3 contains 14 residues. V lost 6 bases, J lost 1 base, and 5 bases stayed unmatched. CDR1 and CDR2 (germline): SQVTM, ANQGSEA. The CDR3 sequence: CSVRGQGDSYEQYF. CDR3 bases: TGCAGCGTCCGGGGACAGGGGGATTCCTACGAGCAGTACTTC.

The table lists this clone with a few counts. V and J are TRBV10-3 and TRBJ2-5; 8 bases align to TRBD1. The V segment lost 10 bases and the J segment 1 base; nucleotides outside the gene matches: 11. The CDR3 extends over 15 amino acids. Germline V gene lookup returns CDR1 ENHRY and CDR2 SYGVKD. This chain's CDR3 is CATLGTGGFQETQYF. The CDR3 region has the DNA TGTGCCACCCTAGGGACAGGCGGATTCCAAGAGACCCAGTACTTC.

Only a few counts were recorded for this clone. This rearrangement joins TRBV6-5 to TRBJ1-3, with a possible D match to TRBD1 (6 bases). V gave up 6 bases and J gave up 2 bases, with 11 bases separating them. Germline CDR1 MNHEY, CDR2 SVGAGI. The CDR3 has 14 amino acids. The chain's CDR3 is CASRTGSPGNTIYF. Written as DNA, the CDR3 is TGTGCCAGCAGGACAGGCTCCCCTGGAAACACCATATATTTT.

This clone was recorded many times. Here the CDR3 reads CASSRIGGANTGELFF. CDR3 coding DNA: TGTGCCAGCAGCCGGATAGGCGGCGCCAACACCGGGGAGCTGTTTTTT. The V call is TRBV14, the J call TRBJ2-2; D remains ambiguous. Trimming pared 4 bases from V and 2 bases from J, leaving 14 bases between. CDR3 size: 16 residues. Germline assignment: CDR1 SGHDN and CDR2 FVKESK.

The V call is TRBV30, the J call TRBJ1-5; no firm D call. V shed 0 bases and J shed 3 bases, with 6 bases lying between them. CDR1 and CDR2 (germline): GTSNPN, SVGIG (reference sequence). CDR3 length equals 13 residues. The CDR3 spells CAWSVAYNQPQHF. The CDR3 bases are TGTGCCTGGAGTGTAGCTTACAATCAGCCCCAGCATTTT.